The source of this T cell receptor (beta chain) is a study of cytomegalovirus exposure and HLA in healthy donors. General observations from the study: Later analysis suggested most CMV-associated TCR beta chains were HLA-restricted. In an earlier analysis, in 620 or so donors, most V segments appeared productive either ~87% or ~30% of the time.

PCR amplification relied on 60 Vbeta primers (plus 13 Jbeta primers). Profiled with immunoSEQ multiplex PCR; TCRdb holds only in-frame clones, not every one. This sample has some 140,000 clones, with roughly four fifths found just once. Remarks on this clone: Its antigen is currently unknown.

CDR1 is SNHLY and CDR2 is FYNNEI in the germline V gene. With 5 bases removed from V and 4 bases from J, the gap between germline ends came to 8 bases. The CDR3 extends over 12 amino acids. This clonotype originated in a man younger than 45 in good health and CMV-seronegative. This chain uses TRBV2 with TRBJ2-5; TRBD1 is a possible D gene (6 bases). Sample: PBMCs. CDR3 loop: CASSIRGETQYF. CDR3 coding DNA: TGTGCCAGCAGTATCAGGGGAGAGACCCAGTACTTC.